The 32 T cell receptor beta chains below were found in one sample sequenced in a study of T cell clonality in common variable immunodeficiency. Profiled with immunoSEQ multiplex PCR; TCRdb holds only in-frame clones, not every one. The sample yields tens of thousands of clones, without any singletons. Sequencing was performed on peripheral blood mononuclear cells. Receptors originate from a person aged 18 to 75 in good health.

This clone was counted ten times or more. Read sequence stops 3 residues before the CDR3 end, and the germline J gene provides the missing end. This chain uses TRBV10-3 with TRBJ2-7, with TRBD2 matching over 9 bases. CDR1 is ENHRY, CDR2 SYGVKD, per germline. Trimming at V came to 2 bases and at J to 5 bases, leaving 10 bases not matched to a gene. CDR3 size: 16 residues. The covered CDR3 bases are TGTGCCATCAGTGAGCCCAGCGGGAGGCCTCGAGACGAG. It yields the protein CAISEPSGRPRDE. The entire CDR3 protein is CAISEPSGRPRDEQYF.

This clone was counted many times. The CDR3 region is CASSAGTPNTEAFF. The sequenced part of the CDR3 DNA is TGTGCCAGTAGTGCCGGGACACCGAACACTGAA. The J gene is TRBJ1-1, the V gene TRBV19, with D possibly being TRBD1 (6 bases). The read finishes 3 residues shy of the CDR3 end, and the germline J gene is used to complete it. Trimming stripped 5 bases from V and 1 base from J, with 11 bases between. This CDR3 is 14 amino acids long. Germline V gene data show CDR1 as LNHDA and CDR2 as SQIVND (reference sequence).

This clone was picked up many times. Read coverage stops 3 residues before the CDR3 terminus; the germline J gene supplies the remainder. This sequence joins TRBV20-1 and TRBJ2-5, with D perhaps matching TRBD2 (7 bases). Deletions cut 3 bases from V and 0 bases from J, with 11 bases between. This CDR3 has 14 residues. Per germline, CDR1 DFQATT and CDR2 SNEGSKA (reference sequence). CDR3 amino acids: CSARGGDNQETQYF. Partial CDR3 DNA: TGCAGTGCTAGGGGGGGGGACAACCAAGAGACC.

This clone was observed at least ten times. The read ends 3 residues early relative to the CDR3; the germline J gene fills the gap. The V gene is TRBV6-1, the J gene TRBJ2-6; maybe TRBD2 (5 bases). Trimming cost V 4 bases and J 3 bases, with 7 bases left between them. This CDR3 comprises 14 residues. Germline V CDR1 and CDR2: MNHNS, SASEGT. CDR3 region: CASSVAGGANVLTF. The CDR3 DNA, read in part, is TGTGCCAGCAGTGTGGCGGGTGGGGCCAACGTC.

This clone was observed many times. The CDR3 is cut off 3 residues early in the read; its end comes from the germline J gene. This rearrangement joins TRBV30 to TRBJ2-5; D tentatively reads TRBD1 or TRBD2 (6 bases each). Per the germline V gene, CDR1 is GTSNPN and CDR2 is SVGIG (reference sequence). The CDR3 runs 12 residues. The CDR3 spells CAWGAGRETQYF. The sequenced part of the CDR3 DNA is TGTGCTTGGGGGGCAGGGAGAGAGACC.

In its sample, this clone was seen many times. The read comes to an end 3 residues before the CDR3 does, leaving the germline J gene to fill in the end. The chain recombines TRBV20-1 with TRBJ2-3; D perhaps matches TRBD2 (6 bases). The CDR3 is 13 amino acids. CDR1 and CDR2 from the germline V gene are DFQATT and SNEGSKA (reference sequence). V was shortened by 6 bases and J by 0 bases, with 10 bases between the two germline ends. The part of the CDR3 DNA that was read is TGCAGTGCCTACCGGGGGAGCACAGATACG. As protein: CSAYRGSTDT. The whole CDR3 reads CSAYRGSTDTQYF.

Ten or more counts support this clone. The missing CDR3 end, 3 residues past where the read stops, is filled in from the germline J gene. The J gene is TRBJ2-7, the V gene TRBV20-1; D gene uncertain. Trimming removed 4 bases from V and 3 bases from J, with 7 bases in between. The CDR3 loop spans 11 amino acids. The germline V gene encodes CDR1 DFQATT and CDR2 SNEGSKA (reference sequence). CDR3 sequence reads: CSAKQNYEQYF. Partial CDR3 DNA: TGCAGTGCTAAACAGAACTACGAG.

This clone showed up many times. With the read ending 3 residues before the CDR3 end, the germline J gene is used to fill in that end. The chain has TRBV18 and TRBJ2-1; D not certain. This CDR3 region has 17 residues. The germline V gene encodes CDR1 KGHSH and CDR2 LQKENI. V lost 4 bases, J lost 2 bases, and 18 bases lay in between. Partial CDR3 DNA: TGTGCCAGCTCACTCGGTCGTCCCTCGGTCACCTACAATGAG. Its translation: CASSLGRPSVTYNE. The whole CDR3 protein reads CASSLGRPSVTYNEQFF.

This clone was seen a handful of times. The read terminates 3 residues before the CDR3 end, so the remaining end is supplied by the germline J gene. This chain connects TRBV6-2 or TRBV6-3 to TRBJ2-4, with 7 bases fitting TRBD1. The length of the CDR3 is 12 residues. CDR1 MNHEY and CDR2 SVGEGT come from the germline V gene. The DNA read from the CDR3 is TGTGCCAGCTCTAGGGGGCAGGCTGGT. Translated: CASSRGQAG. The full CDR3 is CASSRGQAGQYF.

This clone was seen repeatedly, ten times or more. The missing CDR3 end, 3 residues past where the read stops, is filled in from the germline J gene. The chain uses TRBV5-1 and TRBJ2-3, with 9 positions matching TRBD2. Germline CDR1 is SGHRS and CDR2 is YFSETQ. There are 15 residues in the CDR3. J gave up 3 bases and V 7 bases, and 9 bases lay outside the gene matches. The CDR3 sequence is CASHQAGGSTDTQYF. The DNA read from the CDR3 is TGCGCCAGCCACCAAGCGGGAGGTAGTACAGATACG. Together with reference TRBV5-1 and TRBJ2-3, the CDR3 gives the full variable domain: KAGVTQTPRYLIKTRGQQVTLSCSPISGHRSVSWYQQTPGQGLQFLFEYFSETQRNKGNFPGRFSGRQFSNSRSEMNVSTLELGDSALYLCASHQAGGSTDTQYFGPGTRLTVL.

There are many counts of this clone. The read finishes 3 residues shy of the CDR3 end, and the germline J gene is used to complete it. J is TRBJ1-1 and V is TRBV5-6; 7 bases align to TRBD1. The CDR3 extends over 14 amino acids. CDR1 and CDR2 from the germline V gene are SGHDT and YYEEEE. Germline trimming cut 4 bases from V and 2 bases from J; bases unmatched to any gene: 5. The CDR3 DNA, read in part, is TGTGCCAGCAGCCCTGACAGGGCTAACACTGAA. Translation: CASSPDRANTE. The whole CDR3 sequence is CASSPDRANTEAFF.

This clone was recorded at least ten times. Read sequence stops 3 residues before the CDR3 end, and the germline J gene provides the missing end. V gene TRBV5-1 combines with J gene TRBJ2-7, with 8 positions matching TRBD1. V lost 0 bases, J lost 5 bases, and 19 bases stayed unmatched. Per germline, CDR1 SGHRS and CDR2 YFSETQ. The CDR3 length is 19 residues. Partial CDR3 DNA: TGCGCCAGCAGCTTGGTCTCCCCGACTATCCGGACAGGGCTTAACGAG. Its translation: CASSLVSPTIRTGLNE. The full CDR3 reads CASSLVSPTIRTGLNEQYF.

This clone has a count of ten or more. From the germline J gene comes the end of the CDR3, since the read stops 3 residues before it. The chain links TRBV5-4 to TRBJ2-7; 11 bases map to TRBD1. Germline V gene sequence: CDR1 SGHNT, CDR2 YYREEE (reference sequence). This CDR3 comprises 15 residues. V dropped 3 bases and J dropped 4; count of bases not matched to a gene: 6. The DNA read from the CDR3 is TGTGCCAGCAGCTCCGGGACAGGGGGGTTGTACGAG. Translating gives CASSSGTGGLYE. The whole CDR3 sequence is CASSSGTGGLYEQYF.

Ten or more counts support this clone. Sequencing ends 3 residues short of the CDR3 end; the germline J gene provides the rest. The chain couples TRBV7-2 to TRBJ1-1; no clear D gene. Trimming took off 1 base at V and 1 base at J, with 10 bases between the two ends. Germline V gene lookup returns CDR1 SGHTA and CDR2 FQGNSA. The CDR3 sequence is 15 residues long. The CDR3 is CASSLVPAGNTEAFF. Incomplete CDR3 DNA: TGTGCCAGCAGCTTAGTTCCGGCAGGGAACACTGAA.

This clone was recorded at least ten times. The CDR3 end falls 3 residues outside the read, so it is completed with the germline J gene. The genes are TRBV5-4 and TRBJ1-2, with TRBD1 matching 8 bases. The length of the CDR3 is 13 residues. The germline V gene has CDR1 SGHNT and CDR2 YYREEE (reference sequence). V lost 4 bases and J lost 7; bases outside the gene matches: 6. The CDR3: CASSERTGIGYTF. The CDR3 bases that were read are TGTGCCAGCAGCGAAAGGACAGGGATTGGC.

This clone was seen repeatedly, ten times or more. The sequenced part of the CDR3 DNA is TGTGCCAGCAGTTTTTCCCTCTTTAGCAATCAGCCC. Its protein is CASSFSLFSNQP. The full CDR3 protein is CASSFSLFSNQPQHF. This chain links TRBV12-3 or TRBV12-4 with TRBJ1-5; D ambiguous. The read stops 3 residues short of the end of the CDR3; the missing end is completed from the germline J gene. V was pared by 3 bases and J by 0 bases, with 9 bases between. This CDR3 has 15 residues.

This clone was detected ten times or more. The CDR3 here is CASRIGGDEKLFF. CDR3 bases read: TGCGCCAGCAGGATCGGGGGGGACGAAAAA. The rearrangement joins TRBV5-1 to TRBJ1-4; possible D gene TRBD1, 5 bases. The observed sequence ends 3 residues before the CDR3 terminus, with the missing tail filled in from the germline J gene. Germline CDR1 reads SGHRS; CDR2 reads YFSETQ. With 5 bases removed from V and 8 bases from J, the gap between germline ends came to 13 bases. The CDR3 length is 13 residues.

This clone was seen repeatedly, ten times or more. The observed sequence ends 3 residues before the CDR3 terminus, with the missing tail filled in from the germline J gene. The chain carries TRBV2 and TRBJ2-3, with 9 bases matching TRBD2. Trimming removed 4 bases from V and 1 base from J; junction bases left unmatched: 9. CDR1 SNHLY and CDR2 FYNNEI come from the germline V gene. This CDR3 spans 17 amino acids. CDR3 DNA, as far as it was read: TGTGCCAGCAGTGCGGAACTAGCGGGCGACGGCACAGATACG. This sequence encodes CASSAELAGDGTDT. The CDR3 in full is CASSAELAGDGTDTQYF.

The sequenced part of the CDR3 DNA is TGTGCCAGCAGCAAGCTAAGAGGGGATGAC. Amino acids: CASSKLRGDD. The entire CDR3 sequence reads CASSKLRGDDYTF. The J gene is TRBJ1-2, the V gene TRBV7-3; tentative D call: TRBD1 (5 bases). Read sequence stops 3 residues before the CDR3 end, and the germline J gene provides the missing end. This CDR3 is 13 amino acids long. Germline V lookup: CDR1 SGHTA, CDR2 FQGTGA.

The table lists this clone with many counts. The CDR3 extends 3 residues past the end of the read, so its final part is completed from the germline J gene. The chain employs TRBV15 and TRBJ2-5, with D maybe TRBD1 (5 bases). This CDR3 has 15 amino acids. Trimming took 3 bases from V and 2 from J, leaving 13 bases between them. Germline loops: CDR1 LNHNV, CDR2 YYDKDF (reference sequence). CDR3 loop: CATSRTPGFQETQYF. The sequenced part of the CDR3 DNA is TGTGCCACCAGCAGGACGCCAGGGTTTCAAGAGACC.

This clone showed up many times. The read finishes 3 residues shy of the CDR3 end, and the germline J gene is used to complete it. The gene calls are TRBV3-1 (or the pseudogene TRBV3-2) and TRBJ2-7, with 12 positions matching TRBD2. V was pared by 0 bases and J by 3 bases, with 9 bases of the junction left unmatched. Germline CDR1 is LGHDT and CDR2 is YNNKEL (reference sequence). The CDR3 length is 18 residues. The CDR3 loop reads CASSQDFELAGGFYEQYF. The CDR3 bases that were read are TGTGCCAGCAGCCAAGATTTTGAACTAGCGGGAGGATTCTACGAG.

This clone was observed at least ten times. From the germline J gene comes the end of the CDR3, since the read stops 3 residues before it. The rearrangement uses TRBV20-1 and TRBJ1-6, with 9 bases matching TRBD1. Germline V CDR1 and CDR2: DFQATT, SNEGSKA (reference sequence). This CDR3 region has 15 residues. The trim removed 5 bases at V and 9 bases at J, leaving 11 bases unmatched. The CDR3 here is CSARTGDRDGSPLHF. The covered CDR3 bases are TGCAGTGCTCGGACAGGGGACAGGGACGGTTCACCC.

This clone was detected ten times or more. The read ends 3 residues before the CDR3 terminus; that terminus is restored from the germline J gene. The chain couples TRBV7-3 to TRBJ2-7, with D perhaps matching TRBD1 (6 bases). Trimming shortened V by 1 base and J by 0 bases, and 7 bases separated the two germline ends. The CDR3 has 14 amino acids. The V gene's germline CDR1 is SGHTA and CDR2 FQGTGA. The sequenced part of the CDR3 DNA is TGTGCCAGCAGCTTAATGGGGGCCTCCTACGAG. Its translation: CASSLMGASYE. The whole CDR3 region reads CASSLMGASYEQYF.

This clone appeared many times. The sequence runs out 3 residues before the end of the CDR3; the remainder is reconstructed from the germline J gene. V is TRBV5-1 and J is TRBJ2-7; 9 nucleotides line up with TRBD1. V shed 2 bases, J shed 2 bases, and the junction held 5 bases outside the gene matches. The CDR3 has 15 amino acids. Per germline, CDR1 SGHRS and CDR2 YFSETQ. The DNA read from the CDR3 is TGCGCCAGCAGCTTTAACAGGGGGCCCGCCTACGAG. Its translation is CASSFNRGPAYE. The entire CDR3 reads CASSFNRGPAYEQYF. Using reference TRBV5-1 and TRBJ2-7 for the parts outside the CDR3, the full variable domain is KAGVTQTPRYLIKTRGQQVTLSCSPISGHRSVSWYQQTPGQGLQFLFEYFSETQRNKGNFPGRFSGRQFSNSRSEMNVSTLELGDSALYLCASSFNRGPAYEQYFGPGTRLTVT.

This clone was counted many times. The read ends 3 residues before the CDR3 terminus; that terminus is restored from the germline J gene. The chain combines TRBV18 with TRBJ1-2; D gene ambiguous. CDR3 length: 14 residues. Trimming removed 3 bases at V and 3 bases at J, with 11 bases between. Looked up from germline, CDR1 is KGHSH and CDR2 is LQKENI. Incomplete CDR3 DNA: TGTGCCAGCTCACCGAACTTGGCGGACTATGGC. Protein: CASSPNLADYG. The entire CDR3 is CASSPNLADYGYTF.

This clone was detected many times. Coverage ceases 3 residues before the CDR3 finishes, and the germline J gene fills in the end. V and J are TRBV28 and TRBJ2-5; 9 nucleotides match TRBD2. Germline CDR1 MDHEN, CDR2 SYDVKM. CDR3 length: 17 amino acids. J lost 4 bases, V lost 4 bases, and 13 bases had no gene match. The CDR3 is CASSSPTGRRGGETQYF. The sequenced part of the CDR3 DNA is TGTGCCAGCAGTTCACCAACGGGTCGGCGGGGGGGAGAGACC.

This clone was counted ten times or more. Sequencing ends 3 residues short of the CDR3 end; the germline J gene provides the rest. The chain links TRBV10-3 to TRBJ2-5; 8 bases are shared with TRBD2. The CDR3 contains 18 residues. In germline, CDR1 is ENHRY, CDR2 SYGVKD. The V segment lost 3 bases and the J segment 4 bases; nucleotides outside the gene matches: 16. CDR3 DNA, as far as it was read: TGTGCCATCAGTGAATCTGGGGGAAGCGGGAGCTGGGGAGAGACC. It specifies CAISESGGSGSWGET. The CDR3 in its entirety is CAISESGGSGSWGETQYF.

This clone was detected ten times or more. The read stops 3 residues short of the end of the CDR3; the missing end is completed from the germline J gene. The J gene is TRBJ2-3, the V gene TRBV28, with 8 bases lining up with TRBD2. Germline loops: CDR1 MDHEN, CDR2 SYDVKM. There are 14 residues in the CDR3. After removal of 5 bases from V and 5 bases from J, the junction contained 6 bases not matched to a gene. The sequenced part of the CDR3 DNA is TGTGCCAGCAGTATAGCGGGATCAGGAGATACG. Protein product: CASSIAGSGDT. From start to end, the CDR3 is CASSIAGSGDTQYF. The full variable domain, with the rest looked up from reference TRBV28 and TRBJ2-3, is DVKVTQSSRYLVKRTGEKVFLECVQDMDHENMFWYRQDPGLGLRLIYFSYDVKMKEKGDIPEGYSVSREKKERFSLILESASTNQTSMYLCASSIAGSGDTQYFGPGTRLTVL.

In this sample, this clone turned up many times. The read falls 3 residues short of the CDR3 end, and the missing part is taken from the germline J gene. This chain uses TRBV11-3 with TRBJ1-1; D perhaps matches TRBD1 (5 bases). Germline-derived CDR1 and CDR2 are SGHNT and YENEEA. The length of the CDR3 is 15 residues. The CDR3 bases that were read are TGTGCCAGCAGCTTAGTAGGGCCTCAAGGGGTGGAA. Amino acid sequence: CASSLVGPQGVE. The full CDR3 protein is CASSLVGPQGVEAFF.

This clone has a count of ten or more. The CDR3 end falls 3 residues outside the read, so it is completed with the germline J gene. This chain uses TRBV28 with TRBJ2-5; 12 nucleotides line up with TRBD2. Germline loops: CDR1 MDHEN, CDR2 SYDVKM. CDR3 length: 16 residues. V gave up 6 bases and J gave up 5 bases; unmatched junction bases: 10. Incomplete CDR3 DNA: TGTGCCAGCAGCTCCCGACTAGCGGGAGTCGCGGAGACC. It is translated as CASSSRLAGVAET. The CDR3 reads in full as CASSSRLAGVAETQYF.

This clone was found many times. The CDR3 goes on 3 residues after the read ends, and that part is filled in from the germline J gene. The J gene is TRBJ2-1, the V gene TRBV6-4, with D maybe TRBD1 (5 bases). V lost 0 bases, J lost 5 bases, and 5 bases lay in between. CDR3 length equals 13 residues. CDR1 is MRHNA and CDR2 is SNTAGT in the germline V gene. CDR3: CASSDSDNNEQFF. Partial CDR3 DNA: TGTGCCAGCAGTGACTCGGACAACAATGAG.

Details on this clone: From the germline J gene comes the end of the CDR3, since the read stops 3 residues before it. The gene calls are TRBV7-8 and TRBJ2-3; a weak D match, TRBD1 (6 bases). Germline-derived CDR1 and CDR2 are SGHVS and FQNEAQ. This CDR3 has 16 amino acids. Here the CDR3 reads CASSSRAYGGNQPQYF. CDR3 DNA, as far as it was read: TGTGCCAGCAGCTCAAGGGCTTATGGGGGCAATCAGCCG.